These 27 T cell receptor beta chains share one sample of origin, sequenced in a study of T cell changes during pregnancy in multiple sclerosis. Clones were read by immunoSEQ multiplex PCR, and TCRdb kept only the in-frame ones, dropping some. The sample has under 85,000 clones, around 94% seen once. The sequenced sample was CD4+ T cells from peripheral blood mononuclear cells, obtained before pregnancy. These receptors were taken from a female donor with multiple sclerosis, enrolled in a pregnancy study.

The chain couples TRBV7-2 to TRBJ2-4, with TRBD2 matching 8 bases. Germline CDR1 SGHTA, CDR2 FQGNSA. Trimming took 2 bases from V and 13 from J; bases not matched to a gene: 7. CDR3 size: 13 residues. CDR3 nucleotides: TGTGCCAGCAGCTTAATTTGGGCGGGGGGACAGTACTTC. Its translation is CASSLIWAGGQYF.

The chain couples TRBV19 to TRBJ2-3; 7 bases match TRBD1. CDR3 length equals 13 residues. The junction had 4 bases not matched to a gene; V was cut back by 3 bases and J by 7 bases. Germline-derived CDR1 and CDR2 are LNHDA and SQIVND (reference sequence). This CDR3 reads CASSIDREYTQYF. In DNA, the CDR3 is TGTGCCAGTAGTATTGACAGGGAGTATACGCAGTATTTT.

The chain uses TRBV5-5 and TRBJ2-7, with D uncertain. Germline V gene sequence: CDR1 SGHKS, CDR2 YYEKEE (reference sequence). V lost 4 bases to trimming and J lost 0 bases, with 11 bases between them. The CDR3 runs to 14 residues. Written as DNA, the CDR3 is TGTGCCAGCAGCGTTCGACAACTCTCCTACGAGCAGTACTTC. As protein: CASSVRQLSYEQYF.

The chain has TRBV7-2 and TRBJ2-5; D gene unclear. Germline assignment: CDR1 SGHTA and CDR2 FQGNSA. V lost 1 base to trimming and J lost 6 bases, with 9 bases between them. The CDR3 length is 13 residues. Here the CDR3 reads CASSLVVSQTQYF. The CDR3 bases are TGTGCCAGCAGCTTAGTAGTGTCACAGACCCAGTACTTC.

The chain joins TRBV7-2 to TRBJ2-3, with D maybe TRBD2 (5 bases). Trimming left V 1 base short and J 1 base short, with 9 bases between. Germline loops: CDR1 SGHTA, CDR2 FQGNSA. The CDR3 is 15 amino acids. This chain's CDR3 is CASSLVGLRTDTQYF. The CDR3 region has the DNA TGTGCCAGCAGCTTAGTAGGACTTCGCACAGATACGCAGTATTTT.

The V call is TRBV5-1, the J call TRBJ2-7, with TRBD2 matching 10 bases. V lost 4 bases to trimming and J lost 6 bases; unmatched junction nucleotides: 10. Per the germline V gene, CDR1 is SGHRS and CDR2 is YFSETQ. The CDR3 is made up of 15 amino acids. The chain's CDR3 is CASSPIAGGLPEQYF. CDR3 nucleotides: TGCGCCAGCAGCCCGATAGCGGGAGGACTACCCGAGCAGTACTTC.

V is TRBV7-2 and J is TRBJ1-2, with D perhaps matching TRBD1 (5 bases). This CDR3 has 13 amino acids. CDR1 SGHTA and CDR2 FQGNSA come from the germline V gene. Trimming removed 0 bases from V and 8 bases from J, with 10 bases in between. CDR3 in DNA: TGTGCCAGCAGCTTAGCTCAGGGTTGGGGCTACACCTTC. Translating gives CASSLAQGWGYTF. Combining the CDR3 with reference TRBV7-2 and TRBJ1-2 gives the whole variable domain GAGVSQSPSNKVTEKGKDVELRCDPISGHTALYWYRQSLGQGLEFLIYFQGNSAPDKSGLPSDRFSAERTGGSVSTLTIQRTQQEDSAVYLCASSLAQGWGYTFGSGTRLTVV.

The gene calls are TRBV11-1 and TRBJ2-5; the D gene is possibly TRBD2 (6 bases). Germline lookup yields CDR1 SGHAT and CDR2 FQDESV (reference sequence). This CDR3 is 17 amino acids long. Trimming removed 3 bases at V and 2 bases at J, with 19 bases between. The CDR3 sequence: CASSFQRALGTQETQYF. CDR3 bases: TGTGCCAGCAGCTTCCAGCGGGCCCTAGGCACTCAAGAGACCCAGTACTTC.

As concerns this clone: Within the sample, other DNA sequences also encode this same CDR3. The chain joins TRBV29-1 to TRBJ1-5, with 8 nucleotides matching TRBD1. The germline CDR1 and CDR2 sequences are SQVTM and ANQGSEA. The trim removed 4 bases at V and 2 bases at J, leaving 1 base unmatched. This CDR3 contains 13 residues. The CDR3 DNA is TGCAGCGTTGCGGACAGGGGCAATCAGCCCCAGCATTTT. This sequence encodes CSVADRGNQPQHF.

This rearrangement joins TRBV5-1 to TRBJ2-1; TRBD2 might be the D (5 bases). Germline V gives CDR1 SGHRS, CDR2 YFSETQ. The CDR3 contains 14 residues. V lost 0 bases to trimming and J lost 8 bases, with 12 bases between them. CDR3 sequence reads: CASSLAGVSYEQFF. DNA for the CDR3: TGCGCCAGCAGCTTGGCCGGGGTTAGCTATGAGCAGTTCTTC. Combining the CDR3 with reference TRBV5-1 and TRBJ2-1 gives the whole variable domain KAGVTQTPRYLIKTRGQQVTLSCSPISGHRSVSWYQQTPGQGLQFLFEYFSETQRNKGNFPGRFSGRQFSNSRSEMNVSTLELGDSALYLCASSLAGVSYEQFFGPGTRLTVL.

This chain links TRBV28 with TRBJ2-3; 8 bases are a match to TRBD1. Germline V gene sequence: CDR1 MDHEN, CDR2 SYDVKM. The CDR3 sequence is 14 residues long. Trimming at V came to 7 bases and at J to 5 bases, leaving 8 bases not matched to a gene. The CDR3 loop is CASTAGQGLDTQYF. The CDR3 DNA is TGTGCCAGCACCGCCGGACAGGGTCTAGATACGCAGTATTTT.

The chain's CDR3 is CASTLTSGRDTGELFF. DNA for the CDR3: TGTGCCAGCACCCTGACTAGCGGGAGGGACACCGGGGAGCTGTTTTTT. The chain joins TRBV2 to TRBJ2-2; 14 bases are shared with TRBD2. V lost 7 bases to trimming and J lost 3 bases; unmatched junction nucleotides: 4. CDR1 is SNHLY and CDR2 is FYNNEI in the germline V gene. The CDR3 runs 16 residues. The entire variable domain, with the rest obtained from reference TRBV2 and TRBJ2-2, is as follows: EPEVTQTPSHQVTQMGQEVILRCVPISNHLYFYWYRQILGQKVEFLVSFYNNEISEKSEIFDDQFSVERPDGSNFTLKIRSTKLEDSAMYFCASTLTSGRDTGELFFGEGSRLTVL.

The chain couples TRBV19 to TRBJ1-3; tentatively, D is TRBD1 (5 bases). The CDR3 has 13 residues. Trimming shortened V by 7 bases and J by 5 bases, and 12 bases separated the two germline ends. Per the germline V gene, CDR1 is LNHDA and CDR2 is SQIVND (reference sequence). The CDR3: CASNGQGRNTIYF. CDR3 nucleotides: TGTGCCAGTAACGGGCAGGGTAGAAACACCATATATTTT.

The J gene is TRBJ2-7, the V gene TRBV25-1; D unclear. This CDR3 is built from 14 residues. Germline loops: CDR1 MGHDK, CDR2 SYGVNS. V lost 5 bases to trimming and J lost 2 bases, with 13 bases between them. The CDR3: CASSPYSTPYEQYF. The DNA for the CDR3 is TGTGCCAGCAGTCCCTATTCCACCCCCTACGAGCAGTACTTC.

The chain joins TRBV7-8 to TRBJ1-5; the D gene is possibly TRBD1 (5 bases). Germline values: CDR1 SGHVS, CDR2 FQNEAQ. Between the trimmed V and J ends, which lost 8 bases and 6 bases, there was a span of 11 bases. The CDR3 length is 12 residues. In DNA form, the CDR3 reads TGTGCCAGCGCGGGGGGTAGTCAGCCCCAGCATTTT. Its protein product is CASAGGSQPQHF.

The V and J genes are TRBV18 and TRBJ1-2; D remains unclear. The CDR3 is 17 residues long. V gave up 1 base and J gave up 3 bases, with 18 bases separating them. CDR1 and CDR2 (germline): KGHSH, LQKENI. CDR3 region: CASSPRGQDETDYGYTF. The CDR3 nucleotides are TGTGCCAGCTCACCACGAGGGCAGGACGAAACCGACTATGGCTACACCTTC.

The chain joins TRBV7-3 to TRBJ2-5, with 8 bases matching TRBD2. With V trimmed by 5 bases and J by 1 base, 3 bases remained unmatched. Germline assignment: CDR1 SGHTA and CDR2 FQGTGA. The CDR3 is 14 amino acids. The CDR3 here is CASSLTSGQETQYF. The CDR3 bases are TGTGCCAGCAGCCTCACTAGCGGCCAAGAGACCCAGTACTTC.

The chain recombines TRBV2 with TRBJ2-2, with unresolved D. Trimming shortened V by 7 bases and J by 4 bases, and 10 bases separated the two germline ends. From germline, CDR1 is SNHLY and CDR2 FYNNEI. The CDR3 runs 13 residues. The CDR3 coding sequence is TGTGCCAGCACCCCCTCGGGCACCGGGGAGCTGTTTTTT. Amino acid sequence: CASTPSGTGELFF.

The J gene is TRBJ1-1, the V gene TRBV28; D is undetermined. The ends were cut back, 2 bases at V and 1 base at J, with 5 bases in the middle. This CDR3 is built from 13 residues. The germline V gene encodes CDR1 MDHEN and CDR2 SYDVKM. The CDR3 protein is CASSLGRNTEAFF. The CDR3 nucleotides are TGTGCCAGCAGTTTAGGCAGGAACACTGAAGCTTTCTTT.

The V call is TRBV5-4, the J call TRBJ1-1; 10 bases are shared with TRBD1. Germline V gives CDR1 SGHNT, CDR2 YYREEE (reference sequence). The trim removed 3 bases at V and 3 bases at J, leaving 8 bases unmatched. The CDR3 spans 16 residues. DNA of the CDR3: TGTGCCAGCAGCTCCCCGGGACAGGGGACACACACTGAAGCTTTCTTT. Encoded protein: CASSSPGQGTHTEAFF. Drawing the rest from reference TRBV5-4 and TRBJ1-1, the complete variable domain is ETGVTQSPTHLIKTRGQQVTLRCSSQSGHNTVSWYQQALGQGPQFIFQYYREEENGRGNFPPRFSGLQFPNYSSELNVNALELDDSALYLCASSSPGQGTHTEAFFGQGTRLTVV.

The chain links TRBV19 to TRBJ1-5; D is possibly TRBD1 (6 bases). This CDR3 spans 14 amino acids. Germline lookup yields CDR1 LNHDA and CDR2 SQIVND (reference sequence). The germline V and J ends were trimmed by 6 bases and 8 bases, with 17 bases remaining between them. The DNA of the CDR3 is TGTGCCAGTAGCGCAGGGGATACCGTGAAGCCCCAGCATTTT. Translation gives CASSAGDTVKPQHF.

The rearrangement links TRBV14 to TRBJ1-4; D is unresolved. Germline CDR1 is SGHDN and CDR2 is FVKESK. CDR3 length: 15 amino acids. V shed 1 base and J shed 0 bases, with 6 bases lying between them. CDR3 DNA sequence: TGTGCCAGCAGCCAAGCAACACCAACTAATGAAAAACTGTTTTTT. It is translated as CASSQATPTNEKLFF. The whole variable domain, filled in from reference TRBV14 and TRBJ1-4, reads EAGVTQFPSHSVIEKGQTVTLRCDPISGHDNLYWYRRVMGKEIKFLLHFVKESKQDESGMPNNRFLAERTGGTYSTLKVQPAELEDSGVYFCASSQATPTNEKLFFGSGTQLSVL.

V is TRBV7-3 and J is TRBJ1-1; 7 bases are a match to TRBD1. Germline V gene data show CDR1 as SGHTA and CDR2 as FQGTGA. The ends lost 5 bases at V and 4 bases at J; junction bases unmatched: 4. This CDR3 contains 13 residues. The CDR3 nucleotides are TGTGCCAGCAGCAGGGGACAGTCCACTGAAGCTTTCTTT. Its protein product is CASSRGQSTEAFF. Full variable domain (outside the CDR3, taken from reference TRBV7-3 and TRBJ1-1): GAGVSQTPSNKVTEKGKYVELRCDPISGHTALYWYRQSLGQGPEFLIYFQGTGAADDSGLPNDRFFAVRPEGSVSTLKIQRTERGDSAVYLCASSRGQSTEAFFGQGTRLTVV.

This clone was recorded only once. V gene TRBV5-5 combines with J gene TRBJ2-7; 8 bases agree with TRBD1. V was pared by 4 bases and J by 2 bases, with 11 bases of the junction left unmatched. The germline gives CDR1 SGHKS, CDR2 YYEKEE (reference sequence). The CDR3 contains 16 residues. CDR3 protein: CASSPTPGTGPYEQYF. For the CDR3, the DNA is TGTGCCAGCAGCCCTACCCCCGGGACAGGCCCCTACGAGCAGTACTTC.

The chain combines TRBV29-1 with TRBJ2-1; D possibly corresponds to TRBD1 (6 bases). The V gene's germline CDR1 is SQVTM and CDR2 ANQGSEA. The CDR3 spans 13 residues. Trimming shortened V by 5 bases and J by 0 bases, and 8 bases separated the two germline ends. DNA for the CDR3: TGCAGCGTTCACAGGGTCTCCTACAATGAGCAGTTCTTC. Protein: CSVHRVSYNEQFF.

This clone was detected a few times. This chain connects TRBV6-6 to TRBJ1-1; no clear D. Germline V gene data show CDR1 as MNHNY and CDR2 as SVGAGI (reference sequence). This CDR3 has 15 residues. V gave up 0 bases and J gave up 0 bases, with 8 bases separating them. The CDR3 DNA is TGTGCCAGCAGTTACTCTAGCGGAATGAACACTGAAGCTTTCTTT. Its translation: CASSYSSGMNTEAFF.

The J gene is TRBJ2-3, the V gene TRBV27, with 9 bases matching TRBD2. This CDR3 contains 14 residues. In germline, CDR1 is MNHEY, CDR2 SMNVEV (reference sequence). The ends lost 6 bases at V and 3 bases at J; junction bases unmatched: 4. The CDR3 sequence is CASRGGGVTDTQYF. CDR3 sequence (DNA): TGTGCCAGCAGGGGCGGGGGGGTAACAGATACGCAGTATTTT.